These 20 T cell receptor beta chains share one sample of origin, sequenced in a study of radiotherapy plus CTLA-4 blockade in lung cancer. This table comes from immunoSEQ multiplex PCR, and its TCRdb copy is limited to in-frame clones, with some not included. The sample consists of 120,000 or so clones, approximately 90% of them appearing once. The sequencing here drew on peripheral blood, taken from a patient treated with radiotherapy plus ipilimumab. These receptors all come from a human donor with non-small cell lung cancer that progressed on radiotherapy plus ipilimumab.

V and J are TRBV4-2 and TRBJ2-1; 10 bases agree with TRBD2. Germline CDR1 reads LGHNA; CDR2 reads YNFKEQ. The CDR3 covers 17 residues. V shed 0 bases, J shed 8 bases, and the junction held 10 bases outside the gene matches. The CDR3 DNA follows: TGTGCCAGCAGCCAAGACCCGAGCGGGAGGGCCCAGGATGAGCAGTTCTTC. Residues: CASSQDPSGRAQDEQFF.

The genes are TRBV2 and TRBJ1-4, with TRBD1 matching 11 bases. CDR1 is SNHLY and CDR2 is FYNNEI in the germline V gene. The CDR3 sequence is 14 residues long. The trim removed 6 bases at V and 5 bases at J, leaving 2 bases unmatched. The CDR3, as DNA: TGTGCCAGCAGCGGGACAGGGGGAAATGAAAAACTGTTTTTT. It specifies CASSGTGGNEKLFF.

This chain uses TRBV5-1 with TRBJ2-2, with 9 positions matching TRBD2. V trimming: 3 bases; J trimming: 5 bases; junction bases outside the gene matches: 8. Looked up from germline, CDR1 is SGHRS and CDR2 is YFSETQ. This CDR3 contains 16 residues. DNA for the CDR3: TGCGCCAGCAGCTACTTAGCGGGGGATGGTACCGGGGAGCTGTTTTTT. Its translation: CASSYLAGDGTGELFF.

The rearrangement links TRBV28 to TRBJ2-3; 9 bases agree with TRBD1. The CDR3 length is 15 residues. Germline V gene sequence: CDR1 MDHEN, CDR2 SYDVKM. The trim removed 3 bases at V and 1 base at J, leaving 2 bases unmatched. CDR3 sequence: CASSFTGGRTDTQYF. The CDR3 bases are TGTGCCAGCAGTTTCACAGGGGGCCGCACAGATACGCAGTATTTT. Using reference TRBV28 and TRBJ2-3 for the parts outside the CDR3, the full variable domain is DVKVTQSSRYLVKRTGEKVFLECVQDMDHENMFWYRQDPGLGLRLIYFSYDVKMKEKGDIPEGYSVSREKKERFSLILESASTNQTSMYLCASSFTGGRTDTQYFGPGTRLTVL.

The gene calls are TRBV5-1 and TRBJ2-1; TRBD2 matches at 7 bases. This CDR3 comprises 16 residues. The V gene end was trimmed by 0 bases and the J gene end by 6 bases; junction bases not matched to a gene: 9. Germline CDR1 reads SGHRS; CDR2 reads YFSETQ. The CDR3, as DNA: TGCGCCAGCAGCTTGGGTGGCGGGAGCAACTTCAATGAGCAGTTCTTC. This gives the protein CASSLGGGSNFNEQFF.

J is TRBJ2-1 and V is TRBV10-2; 10 nucleotides match TRBD2. Per the germline V gene, CDR1 is WSHSY and CDR2 is SAAADI. Trimming removed 4 bases from V and 6 bases from J; junction bases left unmatched: 15. CDR3 length equals 18 residues. DNA for the CDR3: TGCGCCAGCAGTGTGGCTAGCGGGGGCGGCTCGTCTTTCAATGAGCAGTTCTTC. Amino acids: CASSVASGGGSSFNEQFF.

This chain links TRBV7-9 with TRBJ2-7; D is possibly TRBD1 or TRBD2 (6 bases each). With 5 bases removed from V and 3 bases from J, the gap between germline ends came to 14 bases. The CDR3 loop spans 14 amino acids. Germline-derived CDR1 and CDR2 are SEHNR and FQNEAQ (reference sequence). The CDR3 here is CASSRSGAGYEQYF. The CDR3, as DNA: TGTGCCAGCAGCCGCTCGGGGGCTGGCTACGAGCAGTACTTC.

V usage is TRBV5-1 and J usage is TRBJ2-2, with a possible D match to TRBD1 (6 bases). The CDR3 loop spans 15 amino acids. CDR1 is SGHRS and CDR2 is YFSETQ in the germline V gene. The V and J ends lost 2 bases and 5 bases respectively, with 13 bases between them. CDR3 protein: CASSLQTGWTGELFF. In DNA form, the CDR3 reads TGCGCCAGCAGCTTACAGACAGGTTGGACCGGGGAGCTGTTTTTT.

The chain couples TRBV27 to TRBJ2-7; perhaps TRBD2 as D (6 bases). The CDR3 consists of 15 residues. From germline, CDR1 is MNHEY and CDR2 SMNVEV (reference sequence). Trimming left V 1 base short and J 3 bases short, with 13 bases between. CDR3 protein: CASSLLGGGVYEQYF. The CDR3 DNA is TGTGCCAGCAGTTTATTGGGAGGAGGAGTCTACGAGCAGTACTTC.

This clone was observed a single time. V usage is TRBV6-5 and J usage is TRBJ2-1; possibly TRBD2 for D (6 bases). The CDR3 has 15 amino acids. The V gene lost 7 bases and the J gene lost 7 bases, with 20 bases spanning the gap. Germline V gene lookup returns CDR1 MNHEY and CDR2 SVGAGI. CDR3 DNA sequence: TGTGCCAGCACCCCCCTTCCGGGAGTGGGGAATGAGCAGTTCTTC. This gives the protein CASTPLPGVGNEQFF.

CDR3 DNA: TGTGCCAGCAGCTTAACTGGCGCAGATACGCAGTATTTT. It translates to CASSLTGADTQYF. The chain carries TRBV7-2 and TRBJ2-3; D is ambiguous. CDR1 and CDR2 (germline): SGHTA, FQGNSA. This CDR3 is 13 amino acids long. Trimming stripped 2 bases from V and 4 bases from J, with 7 bases between.

J is TRBJ2-5 and V is TRBV6-1; 10 bases match TRBD1. Germline V gene lookup returns CDR1 MNHNS and CDR2 SASEGT. Trimming took 10 bases from V and 3 from J; bases not matched to a gene: 11. The CDR3 contains 15 residues. The chain's CDR3 is CATLDRGGGEETQYF. CDR3 sequence (DNA): TGTGCCACTTTGGACAGGGGGGGAGGAGAAGAGACCCAGTACTTC.

The chain links TRBV25-1 to TRBJ2-3, with 11 nucleotides matching TRBD2. This CDR3 region has 17 residues. Germline assignment: CDR1 MGHDK and CDR2 SYGVNS. The V segment lost 3 bases and the J segment 4 bases; nucleotides outside the gene matches: 9. The DNA for the CDR3 is TGTGCCAGCAGTGACCCAACTAGCGGGAGACAGGCAGATACGCAGTATTTT. Translated, it gives CASSDPTSGRQADTQYF.

The chain has TRBV5-1 and TRBJ2-2, with D possibly called TRBD1 or TRBD2 (5 bases each). The CDR3 covers 14 residues. CDR1 and CDR2 (germline): SGHRS, YFSETQ. Between the trimmed V and J ends, which lost 3 bases and 8 bases, there was a span of 14 bases. The CDR3 coding sequence is TGCGCCAGCAGCTCCGGGACCCAAGGGGGGGAGCTGTTTTTT. It encodes CASSSGTQGGELFF.

V gene TRBV21-1 combines with J gene TRBJ1-5. TRBV21-1 is deemed a pseudogene. The CDR3 has 15 residues. This chain's CDR3 is CASSPREPSNQPQHF. CDR3 sequence (DNA): TGTGCCAGCAGCCCAAGGGAGCCGTCCAATCAGCCCCAGCATTTT.

This chain uses TRBV14 with TRBJ2-7, with D unresolved. This CDR3 region has 11 residues. The V and J ends lost 1 base and 4 bases respectively, with 2 bases between them. Germline V gives CDR1 SGHDN, CDR2 FVKESK. CDR3 amino acids: CASSQAYEQYF. The CDR3 nucleotides are TGTGCCAGCAGCCAAGCGTACGAGCAGTACTTC.

The genes are TRBV6-5 and TRBJ2-3, with D maybe TRBD1 (5 bases). Trimming shortened V by 10 bases and J by 1 base, and 9 bases separated the two germline ends. Germline lookup yields CDR1 MNHEY and CDR2 SVGAGI. CDR3 length equals 12 residues. CDR3 DNA sequence: TGTGCCACCGAACAGGGCACAGATACGCAGTATTTT. As protein: CATEQGTDTQYF.

This chain links TRBV6-5 with TRBJ2-3; perhaps TRBD1 as D (5 bases). Trimming pared 4 bases from V and 3 bases from J, leaving 14 bases between. The germline V gene encodes CDR1 MNHEY and CDR2 SVGAGI. This CDR3 has 15 amino acids. The CDR3 DNA reads as TGTGCCAGCAGTTCCCCCTCAGGGCGAACAGATACGCAGTATTTT. This translates into CASSSPSGRTDTQYF.

The V call is TRBV19, the J call TRBJ1-5, with D uncertain. The CDR3 is made up of 15 amino acids. V lost 1 base to trimming and J lost 2 bases, with 9 bases between them. Per germline, CDR1 LNHDA and CDR2 SQIVND (reference sequence). Here the CDR3 reads CASSIVFGGNQPQHF. The CDR3 DNA is TGTGCCAGTAGTATAGTTTTCGGCGGCAATCAGCCCCAGCATTTT.

The rearrangement uses TRBV7-2 and TRBJ1-2; no definite D call. CDR1 and CDR2 from the germline V gene are SGHTA and FQGNSA. This CDR3 comprises 14 residues. Between the trimmed V and J ends, which lost 1 base and 4 bases, there was a span of 10 bases. CDR3 in DNA: TGTGCCAGCAGCTTAGGAATGGCAGTCTATGGCTACACCTTC. Translating it yields CASSLGMAVYGYTF.